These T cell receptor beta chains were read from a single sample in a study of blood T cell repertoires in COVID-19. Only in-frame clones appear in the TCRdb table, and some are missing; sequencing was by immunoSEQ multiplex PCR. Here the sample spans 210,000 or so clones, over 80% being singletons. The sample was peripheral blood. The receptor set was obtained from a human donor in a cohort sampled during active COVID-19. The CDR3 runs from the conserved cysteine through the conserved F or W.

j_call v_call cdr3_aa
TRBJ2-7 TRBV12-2 CASRLGATEQSYEQYF
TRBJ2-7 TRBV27 CASSFFFGQGDSEQYF
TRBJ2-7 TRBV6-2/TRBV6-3 CASSYSTDRGLYEQYF
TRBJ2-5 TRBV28 CASSPPPAGSETQYF
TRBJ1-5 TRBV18 CASQGGMGNQPQHF
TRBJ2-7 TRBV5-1 CASSSTGQGTSEQYF
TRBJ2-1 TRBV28 CASSLRRQVYNEQFF
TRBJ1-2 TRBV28 CASSPGTGDHYGYTF
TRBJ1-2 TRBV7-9 CASSFADRGLMGYGYTF
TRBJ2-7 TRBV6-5 CASSRQGNSYEQYF
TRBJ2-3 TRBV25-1 CASSVARGLADTQYF
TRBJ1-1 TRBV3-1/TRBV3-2 CASSPFGGNTEAFF
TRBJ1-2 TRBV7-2 CASSFFDRVYGYTF
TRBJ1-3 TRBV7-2 CASSLAGYSGNTIYF
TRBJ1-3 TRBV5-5 CASRRDRGPSSGNTIYF
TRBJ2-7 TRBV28 CASRGTGSSYEQYF
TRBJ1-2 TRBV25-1 CASTVRAPNYGYTF
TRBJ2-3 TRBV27 CASRISVDRATDTQYF
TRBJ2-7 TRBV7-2 CASSSGRGYEQYF
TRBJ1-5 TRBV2 CASSERQINQPQHF
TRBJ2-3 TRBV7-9 CASSLPGTDTQYF
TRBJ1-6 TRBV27 CASRQGYGNSPLHF
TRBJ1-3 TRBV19 CASSIWAGFSGNTIYF
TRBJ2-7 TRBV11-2 CASSVASGSRYEQYF
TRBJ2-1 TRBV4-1 CASSQGEWNEQFF
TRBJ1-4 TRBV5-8 CASSLRARAGATNEKLFF
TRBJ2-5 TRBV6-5 CASHDRFQTQYF
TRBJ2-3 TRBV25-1 CASSALTSGRDTQYF
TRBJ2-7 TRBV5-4 CASSLGPGQGADEQYF
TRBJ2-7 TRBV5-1 CASSLGGGAPVGQYF
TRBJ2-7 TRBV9 CASSKAPGLAGGEQYF
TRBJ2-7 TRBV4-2 CASSQDNTGGSYEQYF
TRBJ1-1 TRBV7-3 CASSFSGGNTEAFF
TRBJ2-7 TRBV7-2 CASSLVEGITPYEQYF
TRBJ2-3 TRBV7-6 CASSLVALTSGSTDTQYF
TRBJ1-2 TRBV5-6 CASSWGTAVNYGYTF
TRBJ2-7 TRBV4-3 CASSQGMASYEQYF
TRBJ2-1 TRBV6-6 CASSYSGTGTNNEQFF
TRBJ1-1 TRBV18 CASSQGTGTEAFF
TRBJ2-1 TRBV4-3 CASSQDWSSGEYNEQFF
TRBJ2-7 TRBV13 CASSSTTSGENYEQYF
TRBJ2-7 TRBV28 CASSPGPYEQYF
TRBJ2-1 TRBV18 CASSPKGLAGVSSYNEQFF
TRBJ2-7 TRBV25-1 CASSDTGTGGDEQYF
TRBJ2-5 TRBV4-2 CASSQDRTSGRETQYF
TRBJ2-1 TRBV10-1 CASGAQSSYNEQFF
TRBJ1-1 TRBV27 CASSTLGTGGAEAFF
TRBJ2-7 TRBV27 CASSLNLRGSPEQYF
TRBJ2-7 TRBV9 CASSVGWQGAYEQYF
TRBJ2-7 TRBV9 CASSLGTGDEQYF
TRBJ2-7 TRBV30 CAWSVLGGSASYEQYF
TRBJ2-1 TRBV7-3 CASSLTRAAEQFF
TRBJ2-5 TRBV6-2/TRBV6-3 CASSRTWRVGEETQYF
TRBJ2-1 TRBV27 CASSQNPSGDYNEQFF